This paragraph reports one T cell receptor beta chain. No antigen is known for it. No much larger clone is present one base from it, and per-base qualities are unavailable. The cohort was made up of under 800 healthy bone marrow donors. All cohort members were sampled while nominally healthy, although unrecorded immune exposures were likely present. The donor tested CMV seronegative and was one of the 352 seronegative cohort members. Every donor gave a peripheral blood sample, and the peripheral blood mononuclear cells from that sample were used for TCR beta sequencing. Genomic DNA was extracted from the blood cell samples with the Qiagen DNeasy Blood Extraction Kit. The data originate from a study of cytomegalovirus exposure and HLA in healthy donors (dated by TCRdb to 2016 to 2017). Describing the broader study: According to an earlier analysis of 550 to 750 of the donors, roughly 180 million T cells yielded 117 million unique TCR beta sequences and approximately 280 Gb of sequence data. An early release that covered 500 to 800 HLA-typed donors contained around 300 gigabases of sequencing data and 80 million or so unique TCR sequences. The genetic ancestry cluster associated with self-reported Caucasian donors included 81% of the approximately 400 genotyped donors. The study was designed to test whether signatures of past pathogen exposure could be identified by cataloging public T cell receptors. The study profiled the T cell repertoires of under 850 subjects by immunosequencing and related them to cytomegalovirus serostatus. Besides the first cohort of 500 to 700 subjects, a separate validation cohort made up of 120 different subjects was used. To predict cytomegalovirus infection status, the study brought together high-throughput TCR immunosequencing, statistical association of individual TCRs with disease status, and machine learning. A later analysis re-examined previously published TCR beta repertoires from roughly 720 donors and added high-resolution HLA genotyping to investigate patterns of TCR occurrence. Rather than drawing on any new phenotypic data, the later analysis identified candidate immune exposures from TCR beta sequences and the way those sequences occurred across donors. To decide whether each TCR beta V gene segment behaved as functional or pseudogenic, an earlier analysis of some 580 of the donors relied on high-throughput TCR beta sequencing. Donor age, sex, ethnicity and CMV serostatus were collected together with the repertoire data. In a later genetic analysis, genome-wide SNP genotypes for about 65% of the roughly 670 donors were used, and that subset was treated as a discovery cohort. Every repertoire in the discovery cohort had been generated on one and the same sequencing platform. Both class I and class II loci were covered by HLA typing, at four-digit resolution. The number of donors typed differed by locus, with roughly 629-640 for A, B, C, DRB1 and DQB1, 522 for DQA1, 600 to 610 for DPA1, and some 470 for DPB1. Several DR-DQ haplotypes were treated as single units for association and clustering because of strong linkage in the cohort. Among some 410 genotyped donors of the cohort, an average of approximately 240,000 unique TCR beta nucleotide sequences was sequenced per donor, of which approximately 19% were non-productive.

Overall study outcomes, separate from this receptor: The authors suggested that the approach could potentially be generalized to other disease states and immunological phenotypes. Broadly in line with IMGT annotations, most TCR beta V segments showed up in productive rearrangements about 87% or about 30% of the time in an earlier analysis of 450 to 750 of the donors. Most TCR sequences were observed very rarely across donors, whereas some public TCRs were present in many individuals. The study listed 150 to 200 TCR beta chains as associated with cytomegalovirus. The only immune exposure information available for the cohort was CMV serostatus. Because some donors lacked HLA typing at each locus, the association tests relied only on the typed subset. In a later genetic analysis, a missense DCLRE1C variant was associated with V-gene and J-gene trimming of TCR beta chains, and the association was replicated in an independent cohort. Linkage disequilibrium might explain the correlated functional status among segregating V segments, but an unknown experimental factor could not be ruled out. A cluster of highly shared sequence variants was judged likely to be a technical artifact of the sequencing pipeline. In a later analysis, HLA-associated TCR beta chains showed more clonal expansion and lower generation probabilities than non-associated chains that were equally common. A later genetic analysis reported fewer N-insertions in productive TCRs among donors in an Asian-associated ancestry cluster than the approximately 700-donor mean. In a later analysis, 16,951 TCR beta sequences were associated with specific HLA alleles at a false discovery rate of 0.05. Some IMGT-functional V segments, including TRBV6-2 and TRBV6-3, could not be told apart with the 87-base-pair reads, so those segments were excluded. This cohort had only TCR beta chains sequenced, and the lack of alpha or paired-chain data limited which features could be detected. In vitro tests confirmed that a few of the cytomegalovirus-associated TCR beta chains recognize cytomegalovirus antigens. A further reported finding was that TCR beta sequences accurately predicted the HLA-A and HLA-B alleles for most subjects in the first cohort. Assigning TCR associations to individual alleles was difficult when HLA alleles, especially DR and DQ, strongly co-occurred. In a later analysis, the rate of TCR association differed among HLA loci, with DRB1 alleles having the most associated TCRs and HLA-C alleles having the fewest. In both the original and validation cohorts, the classifier was reported to diagnose cytomegalovirus status with high specificity and sensitivity. The presence/absence analyses assumed that sequencing depth was roughly uniform across donors, and that assumption may not be true. Several of the top co-occurrence clusters appeared to be linked to parvovirus B19, influenza, CMV and Epstein-Barr virus, according to a later analysis. A later analysis found that most CMV-associated TCR beta chains appeared HLA-restricted, with HLA associations seemingly driven largely by CMV exposure. The earlier analysis of around 600 of the donors excluded about 16 rarely observed V segments, including chromosome 9 orphons, because counts were too low.

The method behind the library was the immunoSEQ multiplex PCR assay. For the multiplex PCR, a mixture combining 60 forward primers for TCR Vbeta segments and 13 reverse primers for TCR Jbeta segments was used. Amplification of the CDR3 region of rearranged TCR beta genes was performed with a multiplex PCR assay on genomic DNA. The Illumina HiSeq System was used to sequence the amplified TCR beta libraries as 87-base-pair reads. The study's own analysis went as follows. A later analysis tallied 75 million to 95 million unique TCR beta chains across the 666 repertoires, and some 12 million of those chains were shared by two or more donors. Raw reads were error-corrected and collapsed into unique sequences by a nearest-neighbor algorithm in which closely related sequences were merged to remove PCR and sequencing errors. V, D and J gene segments were assigned by aligning CDR3 sequences to IMGT reference sequences. For a sequence to be retained, a match of at least six nucleotides was required to both a V gene segment and a J gene segment. Rearrangements were classified as productive when the CDR3 lacked stop codons and remained in frame with V and J, and all other rearrangements were classified as non-productive. CDR3 was defined according to IMGT convention as the region running from the second conserved V-encoded cysteine to the conserved J-encoded phenylalanine. Sequences without an unambiguous match to a single V gene segment were excluded from the earlier analysis of approximately 600 of the donors. An earlier analysis of around 600 of the donors classified V segments as functional when productive rearrangements were above 56.7% and as segregating when the standard deviation between donors was above 5%. A statistical classification framework was built to diagnose cytomegalovirus status from the catalog of TCR beta chain sequences. In a later analysis, V and J genes were assigned by comparing TCR nucleotide sequences against IMGT/GENE-DB human TR gene sequences. Using the TCRdist pipeline, a later analysis assigned CDR3 sequences along with most-parsimonious VDJ recombination scenarios. A later analysis defined each TCR beta chain by its CDR3 amino acid sequence plus V-gene family, and excluded reads lacking a unique V-gene family. To address suspected cross-contamination and a sequencing artifact, a later analysis removed under 600 highly shared, low-generation-probability nucleotide sequences. A later analysis calculated a clonal expansion index for each public chain from normalized within-repertoire ranks of inferred template counts. In a later analysis, generation probabilities were computed using a VDJ recombination model fitted to out-of-frame rearrangements, and the results were checked against IGoR. In a later analysis, TCR-TCR, TCR-HLA and TCR-CMV co-occurrence was scored with hypergeometric tests, and a repertoire-size bias correction was applied to TCR pairs. To estimate false discovery rates, a later analysis permuted the HLA or CMV assignments 20 times. A later analysis grouped co-occurring TCRs with DBSCAN, adding TCRdist sequence similarity when clustering within HLA-allele-positive subsets. Repertoires with fewer than 30,000 or more than 120,000 public chains were left out of co-occurrence clustering, as were a handful of repertoires with anomalous nucleotide sharing. Here the immuneACCESS table is served through TCRdb, limited to in-frame sequences with V and J called. Missing clones are a known gap in these copies; in checked studies unresolved V genes cover under half, and the rest lacks a known reason. Clone size and the V and J calls come from that table; the DNA yielded D and trimming. This sample is represented by some 180,000 clones; 80% of them were singletons. Clones ranked in the top ten supply 1.9% of the sample.

The CDR3 numbers 13 residues from cysteine through phenylalanine. Of all the DNA, just the CDR3 is kept, 39 bases in frame from base 1. Reading the germline V gene gives CDR1 MNHEY and CDR2 SVGAGI. The trim is 5 bases for V and 5 bases for J, with a gap of 12 bases between the germline ends. The receptor was derived from a woman younger than 45 in good health and CMV-seronegative. Sequencing was performed on PBMCs. Recombination connected TRBV6-5 to TRBJ2-5; TRBD2 is a possible D gene, resting on 5 matching bases. The CDR3 loop reads CASSPPGEETQYF. The DNA sequence is TGTGCCAGCAGTCCCCCCGGGGAGGAGACCCAGTACTTC.